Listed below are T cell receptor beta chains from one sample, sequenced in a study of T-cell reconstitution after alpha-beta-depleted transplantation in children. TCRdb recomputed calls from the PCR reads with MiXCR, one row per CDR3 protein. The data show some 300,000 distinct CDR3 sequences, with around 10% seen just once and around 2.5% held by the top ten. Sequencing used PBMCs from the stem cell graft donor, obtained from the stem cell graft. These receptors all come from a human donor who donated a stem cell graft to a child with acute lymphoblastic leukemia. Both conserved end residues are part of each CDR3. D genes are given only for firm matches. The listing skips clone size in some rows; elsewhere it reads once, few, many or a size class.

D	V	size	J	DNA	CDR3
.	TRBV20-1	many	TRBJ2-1	TGCAGTGCTTCCTCTGGGGACAATGAGCAGTTCTTC	CSASSGDNEQFF
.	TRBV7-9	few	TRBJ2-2	TGTGCCAGCAGCTTAGCCAGACAGGACCCGGGGCCCGGGGAGCTGTTTTTT	CASSLARQDPGPGELFF
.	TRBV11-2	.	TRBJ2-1	TGTGCCAGCAGCCCAACCTACCTGGAAGGGAATGAGCAGTTCTTC	CASSPTYLEGNEQFF
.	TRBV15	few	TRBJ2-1	TGTGCCACCAGCAGTCCGGGACCCTACAATGAGCAGTTCTTC	CATSSPGPYNEQFF
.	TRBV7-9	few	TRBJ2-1	TGTGCCAGCAGTTCGAGACAAGTAGCGGCCCGACTCTTCTTC	CASSSRQVAARLFF
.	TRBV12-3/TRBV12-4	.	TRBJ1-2	TGTGCCAGCGGTGGGGGAGGGCTGGGCTATGGCTACACCTTC	CASGGGGLGYGYTF
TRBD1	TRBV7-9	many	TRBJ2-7	TGTGCCAGCAGTTCCAACCGGGACAGGGACCACGAGCAGTACTTC	CASSSNRDRDHEQYF
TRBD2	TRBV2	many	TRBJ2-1	TGTGCCAGCAGTGGCGCCGGGACTAGCGGGAGGCGATACAATGAGCAGTTCTTC	CASSGAGTSGRRYNEQFF
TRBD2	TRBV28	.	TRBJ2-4	TGTGCCAGCAGTACACCCGAACCGGGAGGTCTAGCCAAAAACATTCAGTACTTC	CASSTPEPGGLAKNIQYF
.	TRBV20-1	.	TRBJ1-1	TGCAGTGCTAGAGATAGGATCACTGAAGCTTTCTTT	CSARDRITEAFF
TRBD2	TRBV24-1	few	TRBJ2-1	TGTGCCACCAGTGATCCTAATGCCCGTAGCGGGCCGGAGTTCTTC	CATSDPNARSGPEFF
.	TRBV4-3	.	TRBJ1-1	TGCGCCAGCAGCCAAGATTTGCCGAACACTGAAGCTTTCTTT	CASSQDLPNTEAFF
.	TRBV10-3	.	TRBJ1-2	TGTGCCATCAGTGAGTCGAACTTTTATGGCTACACCTTC	CAISESNFYGYTF
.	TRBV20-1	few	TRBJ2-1	TGCAGTGCTGATAACCCGGGACTCAGCTCCTACAATGAGCAGTTCTTC	CSADNPGLSSYNEQFF